The 26 T cell receptor beta chains given below trace back to one sample, sequenced in a study of PD-L1 blockade in urothelial cancer. Time point in this sample: pretreatment peripheral blood. Assay used: immunoSEQ multiplex PCR; TCRdb lists only in-frame clones, some missing. The sample comprises approximately 50,000 clones, about 88% of which are singletons, and 2.5% to 3.5% rests with the top ten. The source material was PBMCs, sampled around atezolizumab (anti-PD-L1) treatment. Source of these receptors: a man between 65 and 85 years old with urothelial cancer.

The J gene is TRBJ1-5, the V gene TRBV28, with 7 bases fitting TRBD1. CDR3 length: 16 residues. Trimming took 6 bases from V and 5 from J; bases not matched to a gene: 13. Germline CDR1 MDHEN, CDR2 SYDVKM. CDR3 sequence reads: CASSSTGTEADQPQHF. CDR3 in DNA: TGTGCCAGCAGCTCAACCGGGACAGAAGCCGATCAGCCCCAGCATTTT.

CDR3 sequence (DNA): TGTGCCAGTAGTAGGTCGACAGGAACTAATGAAAAACTGTTTTTT. Its protein is CASSRSTGTNEKLFF. This chain links TRBV19 with TRBJ1-4, with a weak D call TRBD1 (6 bases). The CDR3 consists of 15 residues. Trimming took off 4 bases at V and 1 base at J, with 10 bases between the two ends. Germline lookup yields CDR1 LNHDA and CDR2 SQIVND (reference sequence). Based on the CDR3 plus reference TRBV19 and TRBJ1-4, the full variable domain is DGGITQSPKYLFRKEGQNVTLSCEQNLNHDAMYWYRQDPGQGLRLIYYSQIVNDFQKGDIAEGYSVSREKKESFPLTVTSAQKNPTAFYLCASSRSTGTNEKLFFGSGTQLSVL.

The chain employs TRBV30 and TRBJ2-7; tentatively, D is TRBD1 (6 bases). The CDR3 sequence is 12 residues long. Germline CDR1 is GTSNPN and CDR2 is SVGIG (reference sequence). V was clipped by 3 bases and J by 5 bases, with 11 bases between them. In nucleotides, the CDR3 is TGTGCCTGGAGCAGGGGCAGGGACGAGCAGTACTTC. Its protein is CAWSRGRDEQYF.

V gene TRBV5-1 combines with J gene TRBJ2-3; the D gene is possibly TRBD1 (5 bases). Germline V gene sequence: CDR1 SGHRS, CDR2 YFSETQ. The V and J ends lost 4 bases and 7 bases respectively, with 16 bases between them. The CDR3 is made up of 14 amino acids. The CDR3 DNA is TGCGCCAGCAGCCCCCTCGGAAGGGGAAATACGCAGTATTTT. Protein: CASSPLGRGNTQYF.

The V gene is TRBV14, the J gene TRBJ1-6; D is unresolved. V shed 2 bases and J shed 14 bases, with 16 bases lying between them. Germline-derived CDR1 and CDR2 are SGHDN and FVKESK. The CDR3 totals 14 residues. As DNA, the CDR3 is TGTGCCAGCAGCCAACTAGCCAGACGGGGTACCCTCCACTTT. Translated, it gives CASSQLARRGTLHF. The variable domain in full, completed from reference TRBV14 and TRBJ1-6, reads EAGVTQFPSHSVIEKGQTVTLRCDPISGHDNLYWYRRVMGKEIKFLLHFVKESKQDESGMPNNRFLAERTGGTYSTLKVQPAELEDSGVYFCASSQLARRGTLHFGNGTRLTVT.

This clone was detected once. The V call is TRBV4-3, the J call TRBJ2-3; D perhaps matches TRBD2 (6 bases). The germline V and J ends were trimmed by 2 bases and 0 bases, with 15 bases remaining between them. Germline V gene sequence: CDR1 LGHNA, CDR2 YSLEER. CDR3 length equals 17 residues. The CDR3 sequence: CASSQQYLASSTDTQYF. CDR3 sequence (DNA): TGCGCCAGCAGCCAACAGTATCTAGCGTCGAGCACAGATACGCAGTATTTT.

V gene TRBV9 combines with J gene TRBJ1-2; 7 nucleotides match TRBD1. Germline loops: CDR1 SGDLS, CDR2 YYNGEE. The CDR3 is 16 amino acids. V was pared by 0 bases and J by 2 bases, with 7 bases of the junction left unmatched. CDR3 in DNA: TGTGCCAGCAGCGTAGCTTTGGGGACAGCGAACTATGGCTACACCTTC. Translating gives CASSVALGTANYGYTF.

This sequence joins TRBV7-9 and TRBJ2-3, with 14 bases fitting TRBD2. The CDR3 spans 16 residues. Germline lookup yields CDR1 SEHNR and CDR2 FQNEAQ (reference sequence). Trimming at V came to 5 bases and at J to 5 bases, leaving 6 bases not matched to a gene. CDR3 loop: CASSPLGTSGGDTQYF. For the CDR3, the DNA is TGTGCCAGCAGCCCACTAGGGACTAGCGGGGGAGATACGCAGTATTTT. The full variable domain, with the rest looked up from reference TRBV7-9 and TRBJ2-3, is DTGVSQNPRHKITKRGQNVTFRCDPISEHNRLYWYRQTLGQGPEFLTYFQNEAQLEKSRLLSDRFSAERPKGSFSTLEIQRTEQGDSAMYLCASSPLGTSGGDTQYFGPGTRLTVL.

In its sample, this clone was seen once. The V and J genes are TRBV5-4 and TRBJ2-5; 8 bases line up with TRBD1. Germline V lookup: CDR1 SGHNT, CDR2 YYREEE (reference sequence). The V gene end was trimmed by 4 bases and the J gene end by 2 bases; junction bases not matched to a gene: 7. This CDR3 spans 15 amino acids. The CDR3 here is CASSTGGLLQETQYF. For the CDR3, the DNA is TGTGCCAGCAGCACAGGGGGTCTCCTACAAGAGACCCAGTACTTC.

This chain connects TRBV5-8 to TRBJ2-7; TRBD2 matches 9 bases. J was trimmed by 5 bases and V by 0 bases; bases with no gene match: 6. Looked up from germline, CDR1 is SGHTS and CDR2 is YDEGEE. This CDR3 has 15 amino acids. DNA for the CDR3: TGTGCCAGCAGCTTGGTTAGCGGGAGTAACCACGAGCAGTACTTC. Protein product: CASSLVSGSNHEQYF.

The chain carries TRBV7-3 and TRBJ2-7; D unclear. The germline V and J ends were trimmed by 1 base and 3 bases, with 13 bases remaining between them. The CDR3 has 15 amino acids. Germline-derived CDR1 and CDR2 are SGHTA and FQGTGA. The CDR3 DNA follows: TGTGCCAGCAGCTTAAAACCTGGTACTAACTACGAGCAGTACTTC. Its translation: CASSLKPGTNYEQYF.

The chain has TRBV6-6 and TRBJ1-1, with a weak D call TRBD1 (6 bases). Trimming removed 8 bases at V and 6 bases at J, with 22 bases between. Germline V gene data show CDR1 as MNHNY and CDR2 as SVGAGI (reference sequence). The CDR3 is 15 amino acids. CDR3 protein: CASVGGGGQNAEAFF. The CDR3 coding sequence is TGTGCCAGCGTCGGGGGGGGAGGACAGAATGCTGAAGCTTTCTTT.

This chain joins TRBV7-7 and TRBJ1-1; TRBD1 is a possible D gene (5 bases). Germline-derived CDR1 and CDR2 are SSHAT and FNYEAQ (reference sequence). V shed 3 bases and J shed 6 bases, with 11 bases lying between them. The CDR3 is 13 amino acids. CDR3: CASSFKWGAEAFF. In DNA, the CDR3 is TGTGCCAGCAGCTTTAAATGGGGGGCTGAAGCTTTCTTT.

The rearrangement joins TRBV4-3 to TRBJ1-2; TRBD1 might be the D (5 bases). The CDR3 is 15 residues long. Per the germline V gene, CDR1 is LGHNA and CDR2 is YSLEER. The V end lost 0 bases, the J end lost 2 bases, and 10 bases lay between the germline ends. The CDR3 reads CASSQDQGRNYGYTF. The DNA for the CDR3 is TGCGCCAGCAGCCAAGATCAGGGCAGAAACTATGGCTACACCTTC.

This rearrangement joins TRBV7-2 to TRBJ2-7; weak D call: TRBD1 (6 bases). Deletions cut 5 bases from V and 9 bases from J, with 17 bases between. Looked up from germline, CDR1 is SGHTA and CDR2 is FQGNSA. The CDR3 spans 13 residues. The CDR3 sequence is CASSPGHSSGQYF. The CDR3 DNA is TGTGCCAGCAGCCCGGGACACTCTTCAGGGCAGTACTTC. Full variable domain (remainder filled in from reference TRBV7-2 and TRBJ2-7): GAGVSQSPSNKVTEKGKDVELRCDPISGHTALYWYRQSLGQGLEFLIYFQGNSAPDKSGLPSDRFSAERTGGSVSTLTIQRTQQEDSAVYLCASSPGHSSGQYFGPGTRLTVT.

This chain links TRBV5-6 with TRBJ1-2; possible D gene TRBD1, 6 bases. The CDR3 is 16 amino acids. CDR1 is SGHDT, CDR2 YYEEEE, per germline. With 2 bases removed from V and 0 bases from J, the gap between germline ends came to 14 bases. The DNA of the CDR3 is TGTGCCAGCAGCTTCGGACAGACAACAACTAACTATGGCTACACCTTC. It yields the protein CASSFGQTTTNYGYTF.

The chain uses TRBV4-2 and TRBJ2-1, with D possibly being TRBD2 (5 bases). The V gene lost 0 bases and the J gene lost 2 bases, with 11 bases spanning the gap. This CDR3 is built from 16 residues. CDR1 is LGHNA, CDR2 YNFKEQ, per germline. The CDR3 is CASSQDPSGPYNEQFF. CDR3 nucleotides: TGTGCCAGCAGCCAAGATCCCAGCGGACCCTACAATGAGCAGTTCTTC.

The rearrangement links TRBV10-3 to TRBJ2-4; D is unresolved. The V end was cut by 0 bases, the J end by 14 bases, with 14 bases between. Germline lookup yields CDR1 ENHRY and CDR2 SYGVKD. The CDR3 is 13 residues long. The CDR3 region has the DNA TGTGCCATCAGTGAGTCGAAGGCAGGATGGGAGTACTTC. Translating it yields CAISESKAGWEYF.

The rearrangement joins TRBV7-6 to TRBJ1-4; possibly TRBD1 for D (6 bases). Trimming removed 1 base at V and 7 bases at J, with 10 bases between. Germline CDR1 and CDR2: SGHVS and FNYEAQ. CDR3 size: 14 residues. The CDR3 spells CASSLDRVGEKLFF. The CDR3, as DNA: TGTGCCAGCAGCTTAGACAGGGTCGGTGAAAAACTGTTTTTT. Full variable domain (remainder filled in from reference TRBV7-6 and TRBJ1-4): GAGVSQSPRYKVTKRGQDVALRCDPISGHVSLYWYRQALGQGPEFLTYFNYEAQQDKSGLPNDRFSAERPEGSISTLTIQRTEQRDSAMYRCASSLDRVGEKLFFGSGTQLSVL.

V gene TRBV2 combines with J gene TRBJ1-5; tentatively, D is TRBD1 (6 bases). Trimming took 7 bases from V and 4 from J, leaving 11 bases between them. Germline assignment: CDR1 SNHLY and CDR2 FYNNEI. The CDR3 spans 13 residues. The CDR3 protein is CASNRDGNQPQHF. CDR3 bases: TGTGCCAGCAACAGGGACGGAAATCAGCCCCAGCATTTT.

V is TRBV6-5 and J is TRBJ1-1, with 9 bases lining up with TRBD1. The V gene end was trimmed by 0 bases and the J gene end by 6 bases; junction bases not matched to a gene: 2. Germline CDR1 is MNHEY and CDR2 is SVGAGI. The CDR3 has 14 residues. The CDR3 coding sequence is TGTGCCAGCAGTTACTCGACAGGGGGGGCTGAAGCTTTCTTT. Translating gives CASSYSTGGAEAFF.

Only a few counts were recorded for this clone. The V and J genes are TRBV19 and TRBJ1-1; D uncertain. CDR3 length equals 15 residues. Per germline, CDR1 LNHDA and CDR2 SQIVND (reference sequence). Deletions cut 3 bases from V and 1 base from J, with 12 bases between. CDR3 in DNA: TGTGCCAGTAGTATTGGAGGCAGAGAGAACACTGAAGCTTTCTTT. It is translated as CASSIGGRENTEAFF.

This rearrangement joins TRBV27 to TRBJ1-4; tentatively, D is TRBD1 (5 bases). The CDR3 contains 15 residues. Germline V gene lookup returns CDR1 MNHEY and CDR2 SMNVEV (reference sequence). Trimming took off 9 bases at V and 0 bases at J, with 14 bases between the two ends. CDR3 coding DNA: TGTGCCAGTCGGGCAGGGTTCGCAACTAATGAAAAACTGTTTTTT. Encoded protein: CASRAGFATNEKLFF.

The chain has TRBV5-6 and TRBJ2-4; D gene uncertain. The germline gives CDR1 SGHDT, CDR2 YYEEEE. The ends were cut back, 4 bases at V and 4 bases at J, with 3 bases in the middle. This CDR3 spans 11 amino acids. The chain's CDR3 is CASSIKNIQYF. The DNA of the CDR3 is TGTGCCAGCAGCATAAAAAACATTCAGTACTTC. Combining the CDR3 with reference TRBV5-6 and TRBJ2-4 gives the whole variable domain DAGVTQSPTHLIKTRGQQVTLRCSPKSGHDTVSWYQQALGQGPQFIFQYYEEEERQRGNFPDRFSGHQFPNYSSELNVNALLLGDSALYLCASSIKNIQYFGAGTRLSVL.

The chain recombines TRBV7-9 with TRBJ2-3; TRBD2 might be the D (5 bases). The CDR3 spans 17 residues. V lost 3 bases, J lost 5 bases, and 21 bases lay in between. CDR1 SEHNR and CDR2 FQNEAQ come from the germline V gene (reference sequence). The CDR3 loop reads CASSFFVPTSLIDTQYF. CDR3 in DNA: TGTGCCAGCAGCTTCTTCGTTCCTACTAGTCTAATAGATACGCAGTATTTT.

In regard to this clone: This same CDR3 is encoded by further DNA sequences in the sample. V is TRBV4-2 and J is TRBJ2-7; 9 bases fit TRBD1. The J segment lost 2 bases and the V segment lost 3 bases, leaving 2 bases of the junction unmatched. The germline gives CDR1 LGHNA, CDR2 YNFKEQ. The length of the CDR3 is 14 residues. CDR3 protein: CASSQGQGTYEQYF. DNA of the CDR3: TGTGCCAGCAGCCAGGGACAGGGTACCTACGAGCAGTACTTC.